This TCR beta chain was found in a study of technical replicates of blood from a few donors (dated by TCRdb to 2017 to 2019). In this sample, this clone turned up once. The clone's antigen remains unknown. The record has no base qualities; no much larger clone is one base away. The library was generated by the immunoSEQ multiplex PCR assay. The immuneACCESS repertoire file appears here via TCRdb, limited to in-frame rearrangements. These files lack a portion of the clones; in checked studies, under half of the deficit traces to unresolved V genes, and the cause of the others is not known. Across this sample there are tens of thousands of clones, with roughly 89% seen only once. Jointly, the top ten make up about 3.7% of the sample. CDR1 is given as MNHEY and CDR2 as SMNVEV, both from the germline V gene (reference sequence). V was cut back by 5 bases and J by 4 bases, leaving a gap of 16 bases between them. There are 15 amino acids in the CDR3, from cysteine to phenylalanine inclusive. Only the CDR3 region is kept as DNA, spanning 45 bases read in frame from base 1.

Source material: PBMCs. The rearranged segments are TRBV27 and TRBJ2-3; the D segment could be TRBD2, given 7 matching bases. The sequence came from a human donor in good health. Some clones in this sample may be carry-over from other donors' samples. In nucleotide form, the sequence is TGTGCCAGCAGTCCCGGGGGGCTTGGGGCAGATACGCAGTATTTT. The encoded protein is CASSPGGLGADTQYF.